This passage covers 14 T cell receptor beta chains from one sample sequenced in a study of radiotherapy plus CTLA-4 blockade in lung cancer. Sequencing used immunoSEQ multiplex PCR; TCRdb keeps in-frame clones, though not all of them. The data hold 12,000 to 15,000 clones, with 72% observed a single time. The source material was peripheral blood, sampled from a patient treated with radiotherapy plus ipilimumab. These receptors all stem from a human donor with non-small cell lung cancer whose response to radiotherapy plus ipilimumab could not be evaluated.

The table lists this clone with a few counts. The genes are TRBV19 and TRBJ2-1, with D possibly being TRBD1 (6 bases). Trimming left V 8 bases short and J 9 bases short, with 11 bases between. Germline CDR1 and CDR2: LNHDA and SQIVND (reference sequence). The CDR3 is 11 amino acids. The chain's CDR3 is CASLGAGEQFF. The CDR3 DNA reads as TGTGCCAGTTTGGGGGCGGGTGAGCAGTTCTTC.

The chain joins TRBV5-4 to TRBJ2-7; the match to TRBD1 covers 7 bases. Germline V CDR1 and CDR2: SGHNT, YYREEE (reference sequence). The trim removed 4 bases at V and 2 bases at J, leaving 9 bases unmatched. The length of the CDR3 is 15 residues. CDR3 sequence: CASSPAGDRAYEQYF. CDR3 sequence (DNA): TGTGCCAGCAGCCCCGCAGGGGACAGAGCCTACGAGCAGTACTTC. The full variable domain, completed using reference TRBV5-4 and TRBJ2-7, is ETGVTQSPTHLIKTRGQQVTLRCSSQSGHNTVSWYQQALGQGPQFIFQYYREEENGRGNFPPRFSGLQFPNYSSELNVNALELDDSALYLCASSPAGDRAYEQYFGPGTRLTVT.

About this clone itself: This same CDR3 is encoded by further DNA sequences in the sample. This CDR3 reads CASSFRDRVETQYF. The CDR3 DNA sequence: TGTGCCAGCAGTTTTCGGGACAGGGTAGAGACCCAGTACTTC. This chain uses TRBV27 with TRBJ2-5; TRBD1 matches at 9 bases. The length of the CDR3 is 14 residues. CDR1 and CDR2 from the germline V gene are MNHEY and SMNVEV (reference sequence). V was clipped by 3 bases and J by 4 bases; unmatched bases: 3.

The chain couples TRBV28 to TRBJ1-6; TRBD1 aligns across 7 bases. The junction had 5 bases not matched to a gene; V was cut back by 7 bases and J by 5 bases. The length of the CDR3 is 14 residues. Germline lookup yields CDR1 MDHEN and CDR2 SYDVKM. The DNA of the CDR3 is TGTGCCAGCACCGGGACAGCTGATAATTCACCCCTCCACTTT. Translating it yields CASTGTADNSPLHF.

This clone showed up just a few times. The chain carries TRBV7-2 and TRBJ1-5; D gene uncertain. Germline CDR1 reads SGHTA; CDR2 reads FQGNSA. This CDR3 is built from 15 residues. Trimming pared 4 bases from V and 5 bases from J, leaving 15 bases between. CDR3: CASSYGRVGYQPQHF. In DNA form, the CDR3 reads TGTGCCAGCAGCTATGGGAGGGTTGGGTATCAGCCCCAGCATTTT.

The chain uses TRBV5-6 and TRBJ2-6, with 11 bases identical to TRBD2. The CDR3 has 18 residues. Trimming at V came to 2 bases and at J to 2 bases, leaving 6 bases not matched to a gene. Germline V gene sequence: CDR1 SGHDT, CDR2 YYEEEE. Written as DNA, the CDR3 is TGTGCCAGCAGCTTAAGACTAGCGGGGTCCCCTGGGGCCAACGTCCTGACTTTC. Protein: CASSLRLAGSPGANVLTF.

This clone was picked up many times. The CDR3 reads CASKLEGKLFF. The CDR3 nucleotides are TGTGCCAGCAAGCTCGAGGGAAAACTGTTTTTT. V gene TRBV6-6 combines with J gene TRBJ1-4; D is unresolved. The CDR3 covers 11 residues. The V and J ends lost 7 bases and 10 bases respectively, with 10 bases between them. From germline, CDR1 is MNHNY and CDR2 SVGAGI (reference sequence).

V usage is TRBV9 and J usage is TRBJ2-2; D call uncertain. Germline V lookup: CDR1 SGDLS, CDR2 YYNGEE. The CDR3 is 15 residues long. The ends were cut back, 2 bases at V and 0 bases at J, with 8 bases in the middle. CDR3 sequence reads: CASSVGNANTGELFF. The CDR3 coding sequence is TGTGCCAGCAGCGTGGGCAACGCGAACACCGGGGAGCTGTTTTTT.

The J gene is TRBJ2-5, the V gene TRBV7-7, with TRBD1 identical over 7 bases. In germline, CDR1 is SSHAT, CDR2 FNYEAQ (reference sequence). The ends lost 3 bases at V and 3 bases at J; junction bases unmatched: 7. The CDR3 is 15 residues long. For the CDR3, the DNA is TGTGCCAGCAGCTTGGGACAGCCTCCCGAAGAGACCCAGTACTTC. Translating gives CASSLGQPPEETQYF.

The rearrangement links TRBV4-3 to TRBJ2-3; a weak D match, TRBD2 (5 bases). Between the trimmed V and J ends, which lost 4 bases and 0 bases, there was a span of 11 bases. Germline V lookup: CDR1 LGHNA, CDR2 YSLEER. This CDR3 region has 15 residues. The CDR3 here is CASSRRGSSTDTQYF. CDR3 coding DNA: TGCGCCAGCAGCCGACGGGGATCTAGCACAGATACGCAGTATTTT.

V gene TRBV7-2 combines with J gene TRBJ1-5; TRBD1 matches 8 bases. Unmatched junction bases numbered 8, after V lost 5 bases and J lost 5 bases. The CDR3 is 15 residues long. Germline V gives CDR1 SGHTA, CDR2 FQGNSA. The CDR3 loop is CASSLLDRADQPQHF. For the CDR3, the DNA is TGTGCCAGCAGCCTTTTGGACAGGGCGGATCAGCCCCAGCATTTT.

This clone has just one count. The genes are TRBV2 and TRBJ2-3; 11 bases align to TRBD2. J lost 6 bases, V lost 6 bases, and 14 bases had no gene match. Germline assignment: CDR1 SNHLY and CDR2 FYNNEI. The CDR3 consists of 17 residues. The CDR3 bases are TGTGCCAGCAGCGCCTCGATACTAGCGGGGGCAGGGGATACGCAGTATTTT. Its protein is CASSASILAGAGDTQYF.

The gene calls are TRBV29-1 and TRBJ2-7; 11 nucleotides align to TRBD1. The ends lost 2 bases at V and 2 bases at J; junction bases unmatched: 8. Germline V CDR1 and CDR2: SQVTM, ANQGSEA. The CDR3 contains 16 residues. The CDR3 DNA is TGCAGCGTTGAATTCCCCGGACAGGGGGCGACCTACGAGCAGTACTTC. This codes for CSVEFPGQGATYEQYF.

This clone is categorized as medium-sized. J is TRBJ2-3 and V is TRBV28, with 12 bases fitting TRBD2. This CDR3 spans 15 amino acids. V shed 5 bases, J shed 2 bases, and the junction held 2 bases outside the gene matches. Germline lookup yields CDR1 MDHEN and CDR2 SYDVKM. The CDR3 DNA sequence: TGTGCCAGCAGTGGACTAGCGGGGAACACAGATACGCAGTATTTT. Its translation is CASSGLAGNTDTQYF.